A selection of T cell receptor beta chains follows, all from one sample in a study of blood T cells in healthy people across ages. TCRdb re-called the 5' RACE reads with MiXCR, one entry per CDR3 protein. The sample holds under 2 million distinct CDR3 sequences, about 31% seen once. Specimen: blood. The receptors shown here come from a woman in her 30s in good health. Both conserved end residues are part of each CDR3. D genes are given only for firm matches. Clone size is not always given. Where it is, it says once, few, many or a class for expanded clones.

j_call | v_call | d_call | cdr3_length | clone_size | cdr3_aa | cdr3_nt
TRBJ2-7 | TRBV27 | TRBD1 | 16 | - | CASSPSSGTETYEQYF | TGTGCCAGCAGTCCTTCTTCCGGGACAGAGACCTACGAGCAGTACTTC
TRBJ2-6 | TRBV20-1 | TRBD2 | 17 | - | CSARRTSGGPGANVLTF | TGCAGTGCTAGACGGACTAGCGGGGGGCCCGGGGCCAACGTCCTGACTTTC
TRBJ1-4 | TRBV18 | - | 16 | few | CASSDGAEATNEKLFF | TGTGCCAGCTCAGACGGGGCTGAGGCAACTAATGAAAAACTGTTTTTT
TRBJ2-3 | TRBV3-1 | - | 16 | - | CASSPRGGPPTDTQYF | TGTGCCAGCAGCCCAAGGGGGGGGCCCCCCACAGATACGCAGTATTTT
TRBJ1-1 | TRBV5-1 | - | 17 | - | CASSLVATGIVITEAFF | TGCGCCAGCAGCTTGGTGGCTACAGGGATAGTAATCACTGAAGCTTTCTTT
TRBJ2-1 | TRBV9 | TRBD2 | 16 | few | CASSLGLAGGPGEQFF | TGTGCCAGCAGCCTTGGGCTAGCGGGGGGGCCAGGTGAGCAGTTCTTC
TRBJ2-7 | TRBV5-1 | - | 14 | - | CASSVTDSHYEQYF | TGCGCCAGCAGCGTCACCGACTCTCACTACGAGCAGTACTTC
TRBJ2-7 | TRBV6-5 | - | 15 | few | CASSQPGHRYYEQYF | TGTGCCAGCAGCCAGCCGGGACACAGGTACTACGAGCAGTACTTC
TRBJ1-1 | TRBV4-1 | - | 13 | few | CASSRTWNTEAFF | TGCGCCAGCAGCCGTACATGGAACACTGAAGCTTTCTTT
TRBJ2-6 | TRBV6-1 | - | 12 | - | CASSERKGRRTF | TGTGCCAGCAGTGAACGTAAAGGGAGGAGGACTTTC
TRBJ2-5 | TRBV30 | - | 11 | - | CAWASQETQYF | TGTGCCTGGGCTAGCCAAGAGACCCAGTACTTC
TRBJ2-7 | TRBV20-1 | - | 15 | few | CSAREGDFVSYEQYF | TGCAGTGCTAGAGAAGGGGACTTCGTCTCCTACGAGCAGTACTTC
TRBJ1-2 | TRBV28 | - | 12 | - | CASSYANGGYTF | TGTGCCAGCAGTTATGCCAATGGAGGCTACACCTTC
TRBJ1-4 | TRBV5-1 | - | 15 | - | CASSTAQGRGEKLFF | TGCGCCAGCAGCACTGCCCAGGGGCGAGGTGAAAAACTGTTTTTT
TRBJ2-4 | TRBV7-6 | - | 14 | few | CASGPGIAKNIQYF | TGTGCCAGCGGACCGGGGATAGCCAAAAACATTCAGTACTTC
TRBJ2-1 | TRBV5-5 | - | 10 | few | CASSRGEQFF | TGTGCCAGCAGCCGCGGGGAGCAGTTCTTC